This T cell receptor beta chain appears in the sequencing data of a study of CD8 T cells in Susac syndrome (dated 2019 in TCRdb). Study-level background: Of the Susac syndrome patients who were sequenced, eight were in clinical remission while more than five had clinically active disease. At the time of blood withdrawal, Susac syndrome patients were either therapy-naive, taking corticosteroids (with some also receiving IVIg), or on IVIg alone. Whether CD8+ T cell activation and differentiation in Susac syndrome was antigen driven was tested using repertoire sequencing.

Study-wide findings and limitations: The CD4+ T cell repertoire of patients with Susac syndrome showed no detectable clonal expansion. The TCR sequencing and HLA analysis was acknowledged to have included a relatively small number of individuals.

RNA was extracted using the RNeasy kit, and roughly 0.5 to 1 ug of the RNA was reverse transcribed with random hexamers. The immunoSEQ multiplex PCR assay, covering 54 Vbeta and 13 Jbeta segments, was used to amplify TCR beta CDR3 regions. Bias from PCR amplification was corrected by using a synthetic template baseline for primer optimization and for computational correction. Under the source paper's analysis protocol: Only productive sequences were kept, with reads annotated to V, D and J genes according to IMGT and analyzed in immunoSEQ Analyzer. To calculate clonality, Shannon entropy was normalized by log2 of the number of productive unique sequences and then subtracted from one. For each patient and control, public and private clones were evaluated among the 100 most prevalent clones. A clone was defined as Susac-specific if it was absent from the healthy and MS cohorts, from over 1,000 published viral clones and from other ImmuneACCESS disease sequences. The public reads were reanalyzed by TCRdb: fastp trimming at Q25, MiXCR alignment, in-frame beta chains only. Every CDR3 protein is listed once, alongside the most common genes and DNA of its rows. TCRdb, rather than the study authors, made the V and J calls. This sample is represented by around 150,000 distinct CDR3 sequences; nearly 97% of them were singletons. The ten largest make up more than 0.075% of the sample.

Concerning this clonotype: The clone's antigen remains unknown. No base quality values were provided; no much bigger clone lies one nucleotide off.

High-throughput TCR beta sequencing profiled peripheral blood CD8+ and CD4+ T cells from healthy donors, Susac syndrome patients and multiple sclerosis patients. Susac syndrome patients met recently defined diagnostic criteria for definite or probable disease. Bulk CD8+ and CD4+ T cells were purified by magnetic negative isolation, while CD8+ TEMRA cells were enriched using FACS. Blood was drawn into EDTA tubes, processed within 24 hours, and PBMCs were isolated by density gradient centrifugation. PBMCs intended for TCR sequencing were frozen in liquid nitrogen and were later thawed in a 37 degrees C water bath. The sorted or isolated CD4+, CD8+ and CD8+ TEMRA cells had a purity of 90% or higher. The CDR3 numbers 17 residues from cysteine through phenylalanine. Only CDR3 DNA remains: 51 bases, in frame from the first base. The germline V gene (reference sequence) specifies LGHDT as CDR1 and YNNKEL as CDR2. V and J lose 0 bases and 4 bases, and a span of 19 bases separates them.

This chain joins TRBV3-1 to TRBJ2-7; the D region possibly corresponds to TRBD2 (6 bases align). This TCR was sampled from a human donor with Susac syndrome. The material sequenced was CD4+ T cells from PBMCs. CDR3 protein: CASSQEPPGRGSYEQYF. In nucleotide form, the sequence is TGTGCCAGCAGCCAAGAGCCCCCTGGGCGGGGTTCTTACGAGCAGTACTTC.